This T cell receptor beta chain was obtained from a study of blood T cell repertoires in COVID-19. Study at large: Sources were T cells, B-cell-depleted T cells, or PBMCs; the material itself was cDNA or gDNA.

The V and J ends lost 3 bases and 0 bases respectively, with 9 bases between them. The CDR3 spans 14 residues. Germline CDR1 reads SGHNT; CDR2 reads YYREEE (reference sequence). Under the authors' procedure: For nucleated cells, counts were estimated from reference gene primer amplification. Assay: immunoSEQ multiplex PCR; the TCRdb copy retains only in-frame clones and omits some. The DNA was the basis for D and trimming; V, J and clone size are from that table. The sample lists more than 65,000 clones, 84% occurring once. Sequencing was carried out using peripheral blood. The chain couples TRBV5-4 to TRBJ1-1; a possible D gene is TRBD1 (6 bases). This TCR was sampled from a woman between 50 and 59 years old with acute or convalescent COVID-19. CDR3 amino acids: CASSSDRLNTEAFF. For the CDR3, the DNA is TGTGCCAGCAGCTCGGACAGACTGAACACTGAAGCTTTCTTT. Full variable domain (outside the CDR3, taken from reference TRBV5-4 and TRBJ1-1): ETGVTQSPTHLIKTRGQQVTLRCSSQSGHNTVSWYQQALGQGPQFIFQYYREEENGRGNFPPRFSGLQFPNYSSELNVNALELDDSALYLCASSSDRLNTEAFFGQGTRLTVV.